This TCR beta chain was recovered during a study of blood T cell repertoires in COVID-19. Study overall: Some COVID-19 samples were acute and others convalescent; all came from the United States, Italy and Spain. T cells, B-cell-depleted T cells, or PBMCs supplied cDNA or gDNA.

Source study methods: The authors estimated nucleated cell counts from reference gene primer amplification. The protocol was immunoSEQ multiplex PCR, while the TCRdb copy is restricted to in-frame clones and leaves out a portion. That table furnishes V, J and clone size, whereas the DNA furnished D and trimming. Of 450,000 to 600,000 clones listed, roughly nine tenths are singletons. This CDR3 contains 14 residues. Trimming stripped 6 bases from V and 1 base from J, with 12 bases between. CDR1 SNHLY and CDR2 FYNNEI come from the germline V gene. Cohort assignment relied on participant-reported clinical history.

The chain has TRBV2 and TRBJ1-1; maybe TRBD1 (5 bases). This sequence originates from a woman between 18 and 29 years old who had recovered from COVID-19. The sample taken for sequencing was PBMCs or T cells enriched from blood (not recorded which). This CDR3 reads CASRLLQGNTEAFF. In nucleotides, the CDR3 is TGTGCCAGCAGGCTCCTTCAGGGGAACACTGAAGCTTTCTTT.